This TCR beta chain is from a study of PD-L1 blockade in urothelial cancer. Study-level background: The median T cell count in blood samples was more than 110,000.

The sample's time point: pretreatment peripheral blood. This CDR3 contains 14 residues. Trimming stripped 6 bases from V and 1 base from J, with 12 bases between. CDR1 and CDR2 from the germline V gene are SNHLY and FYNNEI. Sequencing was performed with immunoSEQ multiplex PCR; in TCRdb, only in-frame clones are kept and a portion is missing. This sample has about 88,000 clones, with roughly 90% found just once. This chain uses TRBV2 with TRBJ1-1; D not certain. Here the sequenced sample was PBMCs, taken around atezolizumab (anti-PD-L1) treatment. The TCR was taken from a woman older than 75 with urothelial cancer. The CDR3 bases are TGTGCCAGCAGATCAGGCAGCCGGAACACTGAAGCTTTCTTT. It encodes CASRSGSRNTEAFF.